This T cell receptor (beta chain) was sequenced for a study of T cells in Graves' hyperthyroidism and ophthalmopathy. Template material for amplifying TCR beta CDR3 regions consisted of RNA transcripts. With the HTBI primer set, the TCR CDR3 went through a first round of RT-PCR. TCRdb used MiXCR to reprocess the multiplex PCR reads, holding one entry per CDR3 protein. This sample has about 400,000 distinct CDR3 sequences, with roughly 14% found just once. The germline V and J ends were trimmed by 0 bases and 3 bases, with 11 bases remaining between them. This CDR3 contains 15 residues. The germline V gene encodes CDR1 DFQATT and CDR2 SNEGSKA (reference sequence). This clonotype appeared many times.

The sequence was collected from a woman aged 18-35 years with Graves' hyperthyroidism that later progressed to Graves' ophthalmopathy. The chain carries TRBV20-1 and TRBJ2-2; D remains ambiguous. The specimen sequenced was blood. CDR3 amino acids: CSARDLGVDTGELFF. CDR3 DNA: TGCAGTGCTAGAGATCTTGGGGTCGACACCGGGGAGCTGTTTTTT.